Following are 12 T cell receptor beta chains from one sample sequenced in a study of blood T cells in healthy people across ages. PCR was performed a second time for roughly 7 to 12 cycles using a sample-barcoded 5' primer and a J-beta primer mix. TCRdb reprocessed the 5' RACE reads via MiXCR and lists one record per CDR3 protein. Found here are roughly 1.5 million distinct CDR3 sequences, approximately 43% of them singletons; the top ten hold about 4%. Sequenced input: blood. All receptors come from a woman aged 18-29 years in good health.

The table lists this clonotype with a few counts. This chain connects TRBV7-2 to TRBJ2-5; 10 bases align to TRBD2. The junction had 12 bases not matched to a gene; V was cut back by 6 bases and J by 11 bases. Germline V gene data show CDR1 as SGHTA and CDR2 as FQGNSA. CDR3 length: 14 residues. The CDR3 region is CASSRTSGYNEQYF. Here the CDR3 DNA reads TGTGCCAGCAGTAGGACTAGCGGCTACAATGAGCAGTACTTC.

The table lists this clonotype with many counts. The chain is built from TRBV25-1 and TRBJ2-5; the D is unclear. Trimming cost V 1 base and J 5 bases, with 11 bases left between them. The germline gives CDR1 MGHDK, CDR2 SYGVNS. The CDR3 covers 14 residues. For the CDR3, the DNA is TGTGCCAGCAGTGAATCCCTGGGCCTGGAGACCCAGTACTTC. Its translation: CASSESLGLETQYF.

The chain has TRBV28 and TRBJ2-1; D assignment may be TRBD1 or TRBD2 (5 bases each). Germline CDR1 is MDHEN and CDR2 is SYDVKM. V was cut by 6 bases and J by 2 bases, with 14 bases left in between. This CDR3 spans 15 amino acids. CDR3 amino acids: CASSQRDPPYNEQFF. In DNA form, the CDR3 reads TGTGCCAGCAGCCAGAGGGACCCCCCCTACAATGAGCAGTTCTTC.

This clonotype has a handful of counts. The gene calls are TRBV11-2 and TRBJ2-5, with a tentative D call TRBD2 (5 bases). This CDR3 has 14 amino acids. Trimming took 3 bases from V and 11 from J, leaving 19 bases between them. The germline gives CDR1 SGHAT, CDR2 FQNNGV. The CDR3: CASSLVAEGNEQYF. CDR3 in DNA: TGTGCCAGCAGCTTGGTAGCTGAGGGTAATGAGCAGTACTTC.

The chain links TRBV18 to TRBJ2-5; D remains ambiguous. This CDR3 has 20 residues. Germline V gives CDR1 KGHSH, CDR2 LQKENI. Between the trimmed V and J ends, which lost 0 bases and 4 bases, there was a span of 27 bases. CDR3: CASSPPIDHHHTDFLETQYF. CDR3 coding DNA: TGTGCCAGCTCACCACCGATAGACCACCACCATACAGACTTTTTAGAGACCCAGTACTTC.

V gene TRBV11-2 combines with J gene TRBJ2-1; TRBD2 might be the D (6 bases). V was shortened by 0 bases and J by 8 bases, with 17 bases between the two germline ends. Germline assignment: CDR1 SGHAT and CDR2 FQNNGV. The CDR3 loop spans 16 amino acids. The CDR3 is CASSLEVASVGDEQFF. In DNA, the CDR3 is TGTGCCAGCAGCTTAGAAGTTGCTAGCGTCGGCGATGAGCAGTTCTTC. The full variable domain, its missing parts supplied by reference TRBV11-2 and TRBJ2-1, is EAGVAQSPRYKIIEKRQSVAFWCNPISGHATLYWYQQILGQGPKLLIQFQNNGVVDDSQLPKDRFSAERLKGVDSTLKIQPAKLEDSAVYLCASSLEVASVGDEQFFGPGTRLTVL.

A few counts support this clonotype. V is TRBV25-1 and J is TRBJ2-1; 13 bases match TRBD2. The end of the DNA is better explained by TRBJ2-7, so the J call may be wrong. CDR1 is MGHDK and CDR2 is SYGVNS in the germline V gene. The CDR3 loop spans 16 amino acids. For the CDR3, the DNA is TGTGCCAGCACCGGACTAGCGGGAGCGTATTACAATGAGCAGTACTTC. Translated: CASTGLAGAYYNEQYF.

With respect to this clonotype: An end of the junction does not agree with germline; a read error may underlie this. The gene calls are TRBV11-2 and TRBJ2-1; 7 nucleotides line up with TRBD2. Germline V CDR1 and CDR2: SGHAT, FQNNGV. The CDR3 length is 15 residues. The CDR3 protein is CAGSLGPAGNNEQFF. As DNA, the CDR3 is TGTGCCGGCAGCTTAGGGCCAGCGGGGAACAATGAGCAGTTCTTC.

This clonotype was found a few times. The chain recombines TRBV20-1 with TRBJ2-5, with TRBD1 as a possible D gene (6 bases). V was pared by 4 bases and J by 5 bases, with 11 bases between. The CDR3 consists of 12 residues. Germline V gene lookup returns CDR1 DFQATT and CDR2 SNEGSKA (reference sequence). For the CDR3, the DNA is TGCAGTGCTATCCAGGGGAGCGAGACCCAGTACTTC. It specifies CSAIQGSETQYF.

The chain combines TRBV2 with TRBJ1-2; D ambiguous. The CDR3 contains 12 residues. Germline CDR1 and CDR2: SNHLY and FYNNEI. Trimming cost V 10 bases and J 5 bases, with 14 bases left between them. CDR3 residues: CATEHQIYGYTF. The DNA of the CDR3 is TGTGCCACCGAACATCAGATTTATGGCTACACCTTC.

This clonotype was seen a single time. The J gene is TRBJ1-4, the V gene TRBV5-1; TRBD1 might be the D (5 bases). CDR1 is SGHRS, CDR2 YFSETQ, per germline. The CDR3 length is 15 residues. V was pared by 4 bases and J by 6 bases, with 16 bases between. The CDR3 nucleotides read TGCGCCAGCAGCGACCGAGAGGGGCGAGATGAAAAACTGTTTTTT. The encoded protein is CASSDREGRDEKLFF.

V usage is TRBV21-1 and J usage is TRBJ2-1; TRBD2, as called in the table, went unchecked against the DNA. TRBV21-1 is termed a pseudogene. The CDR3 consists of 18 residues. CDR3: CASSNSGTSGSLDNEQFF. The CDR3 DNA reads as TGTGCCAGCAGCAACTCAGGGACTAGCGGGAGCCTGGACAATGAGCAGTTCTTC.